Listed below are T cell receptor beta chains from one sample, sequenced in a study of blood T cell repertoires in COVID-19. Clones were sequenced by immunoSEQ multiplex PCR, and TCRdb holds only the in-frame ones, with some missing. The table lists about 60,000 clones, about 76% of them singletons, with around 30% in the top ten. The sample comprised peripheral blood. Receptors originate from a human donor in a cohort sampled during active COVID-19. CDR3s include the opening cysteine and the closing phenylalanine or tryptophan. The D gene is left open where the match is weak. Only part of the rows carry a size: once, few, many, or a class if the clone is expanded.

j_call,clone_size,d_call,v_call,cdr3_nt,cdr3_aa
TRBJ1-1,.,.,TRBV10-2,TGCGCCAGCAGGGGCCTGAACACTGAAGCTTTCTTT,CASRGLNTEAFF
TRBJ1-2,.,.,TRBV4-3,TGCGCCAGCAGCCAAGATTGGGACTTCCCAAGGCATGGCTACACCTTC,CASSQDWDFPRHGYTF
TRBJ2-5,.,.,TRBV21-1,TGTGCCAGCAGCTTAGGGGGGGGCCCCAGGGAGGAGACCCAGTACTTC,CASSLGGGPREETQYF
TRBJ2-4,.,.,TRBV2,TGTGCCAGCAGGGATAACTACCATATCAAAAACATTCAGTACTTC,CASRDNYHIKNIQYF
TRBJ1-5,few,.,TRBV6-5,TGTGCCAGCAGTTACGCGAAGAATCAGCCCCAGCATTTT,CASSYAKNQPQHF
TRBJ2-2,once,.,TRBV7-7,TGTGCTAGCAGGCCAGGGAACACCGGGGAGCTGTTTTTT,CASRPGNTGELFF
TRBJ1-4,.,.,TRBV12-3/TRBV12-4,TGTGCCAGCAGTTTACATCCTAATGAAAAACTGTTTTTT,CASSLHPNEKLFF
TRBJ1-5,.,.,TRBV19,TGTGCCAGTAGTTCTCAGGGTTTGAGCAATCAGCCCCAGCATTTT,CASSSQGLSNQPQHF
TRBJ2-7,once,TRBD2,TRBV6-1,TGTGCCAGCAGTGAAGGACTAGCGGGGAACTCCTACGAGCAGTACTTC,CASSEGLAGNSYEQYF
TRBJ1-2,.,TRBD1,TRBV7-2,TGTGCCAGCAGTTACGACCTGACAGGGGGAATTCGGTATGGCTACACCTTC,CASSYDLTGGIRYGYTF
TRBJ2-7,.,TRBD2,TRBV6-6,TGTGCCAGCAGTCCGCGGACTAGCGGGGGGGCCCGTGCCTACGAGCAGTACTTC,CASSPRTSGGARAYEQYF
TRBJ2-7,.,TRBD2,TRBV11-2,TGTGCCAGCAGTTCCCCTAGCGGGGTTGGCCTCTACGAGCAGTACTTC,CASSSPSGVGLYEQYF
TRBJ1-3,.,.,TRBV28,TGTGCCAGCAGTTTGGAGGGTAGCTCTGGAAACACCATATATTTT,CASSLEGSSGNTIYF
TRBJ2-5,.,.,TRBV18,TGTGCCAGCTCACCACTCGGAGAGACCCAGTACTTC,CASSPLGETQYF
TRBJ2-7,once,.,TRBV28,TGTGCCAGCAGCCTTCCCGGGGGTAGTTCCTACGAGCAGTACTTC,CASSLPGGSSYEQYF
TRBJ1-5,.,TRBD1,TRBV19,TGTGCCAGTAGTACACTCCAACAGGGGGCTCGGCCCCAGCATTTT,CASSTLQQGARPQHF
TRBJ2-6,.,TRBD1,TRBV6-4,TGTGCCAGCAGTGACTTCTTCGACAGGGCCTCTGGGGCCAACGTCCTGACTTTC,CASSDFFDRASGANVLTF
TRBJ1-3,.,.,TRBV5-5,TGTGCCAGCAGCACCCGGCGAGGGGGTCAGAGAAACACCATATATTTT,CASSTRRGGQRNTIYF
TRBJ1-2,.,.,TRBV9,TGTGCCAGCAGCCAGTGGACATTTGGCTACACCTTC,CASSQWTFGYTF
TRBJ2-7,few,TRBD1,TRBV18,TGTGCCAGCTCACCGGGACAGGAAACCTACGAGCAGTACTTC,CASSPGQETYEQYF
TRBJ1-4,.,.,TRBV5-5,TGTGCCAGCAGCTGGGGCGGAGTGGGAAATGAAAAACTGTTTTTT,CASSWGGVGNEKLFF
TRBJ2-2,.,TRBD2,TRBV10-1,TGCGCCAGCAGCCCGGGGGGGCGCGGGGAGCTGTTTTTT,CASSPGGRGELFF
TRBJ1-5,.,.,TRBV15,TGTGCCACCAGCAGAGATACCCTTGGTTTTGGCAGGGTGGCGCAGCCCCAGCATTTT,CATSRDTLGFGRVAQPQHF
TRBJ1-2,.,TRBD1,TRBV19,TGTGCCAGTAGGGCTGCTTTGACAGGGCTTCATGGCTACACCTTC,CASRAALTGLHGYTF
TRBJ1-4,once,TRBD1,TRBV2,TGTGCCAGCAGGAGGACAGGGGATGAAAAACTGTTTTTT,CASRRTGDEKLFF
TRBJ1-5,few,.,TRBV7-9,TGTGCCAGCAGCTTAGGCAGGGACTTTAGCAATCAGCCCCAGCATTTT,CASSLGRDFSNQPQHF
TRBJ2-1,.,TRBD2,TRBV25-1,TGTGCCAGCAGTGAACTAGCGGGGGGGCACAATGAGCAGTTCTTC,CASSELAGGHNEQFF
TRBJ2-4,.,.,TRBV7-2,TGTGCCAGCAGCTTTTCCGGTGGAGGGGACATTCAGTACTTC,CASSFSGGGDIQYF
TRBJ1-4,.,TRBD1,TRBV2,TGTGCCAGCAGGCCGAGGACAGGGGATGCAGAAAAACTGTTTTTT,CASRPRTGDAEKLFF
TRBJ1-1,.,.,TRBV4-2,TGTGCCAGCAGCCAAGGGAGGGAGGGGACTGAAGCTTTCTTT,CASSQGREGTEAFF
TRBJ2-2,.,.,TRBV2,TGTGCCAGCATGTCCGGAGAAGGGAACACCGGGGAGCTGTTTTTT,CASMSGEGNTGELFF